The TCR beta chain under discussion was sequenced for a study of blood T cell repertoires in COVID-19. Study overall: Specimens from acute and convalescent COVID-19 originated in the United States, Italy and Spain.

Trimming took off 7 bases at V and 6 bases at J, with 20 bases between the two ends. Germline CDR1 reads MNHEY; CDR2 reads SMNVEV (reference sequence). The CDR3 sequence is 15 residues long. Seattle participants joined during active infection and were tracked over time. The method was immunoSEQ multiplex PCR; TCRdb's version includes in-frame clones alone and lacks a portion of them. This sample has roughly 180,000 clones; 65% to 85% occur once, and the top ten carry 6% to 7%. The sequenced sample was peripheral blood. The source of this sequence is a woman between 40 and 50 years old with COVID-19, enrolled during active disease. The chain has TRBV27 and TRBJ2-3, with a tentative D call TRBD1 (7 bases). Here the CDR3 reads CASTWRGLATDTQYF. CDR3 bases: TGTGCCAGCACTTGGAGGGGGCTAGCCACCGATACGCAGTATTTT.